This T cell receptor beta chain was obtained from a study of T-cell memory formation after mild COVID-19. It was 5'RACE with constant-segment primers that produced the TCR alpha and TCR beta cDNA libraries, which carried sample barcodes and UMIs. TCRdb reprocessed the 5' RACE reads via MiXCR and lists one record per CDR3 protein. The repertoire holds about 430,000 distinct CDR3 sequences, about a sixth seen once, with 20% to 25% in the top ten. The CDR3 spans 12 residues. Trimming stripped 0 bases from V and 7 bases from J, with 6 bases between. Germline CDR1 and CDR2: SQVTM and ANQGSEA. This sequence originates from a man aged 18 to 30 who had mild COVID-19 (a few samples of this study predate the infection). Cell type and time point are not known. This chain connects TRBV29-1 to TRBJ2-2; tentative D call: TRBD2 (5 bases). Material for sequencing was PBMCs or a T cell subset sorted from them (not recorded which). CDR3 DNA sequence: TGCAGCGTTGAAGACCGGGGCGGGGAGCTGTTTTTT. This codes for CSVEDRGGELFF.